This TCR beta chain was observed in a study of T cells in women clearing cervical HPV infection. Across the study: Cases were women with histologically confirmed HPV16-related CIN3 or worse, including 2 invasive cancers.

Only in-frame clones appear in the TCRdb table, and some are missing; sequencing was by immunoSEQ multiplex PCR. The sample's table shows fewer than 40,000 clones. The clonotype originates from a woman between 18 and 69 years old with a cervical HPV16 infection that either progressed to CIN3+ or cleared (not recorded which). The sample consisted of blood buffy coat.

The CDR3 DNA, read in part, is TGTGCCTGGAGTGTATTGGCGGGAGGTTTCTCCTACGAG. Translation: CAWSVLAGGFSYE. The complete CDR3 reads CAWSVLAGGFSYEQYF. This chain links TRBV30 with TRBJ2-7; TRBD2 aligns across 8 bases. The CDR3 goes on 3 residues after the read ends, and that part is filled in from the germline J gene. Germline CDR1 GTSNPN, CDR2 SVGIG (reference sequence). The V gene end was trimmed by 0 bases and the J gene end by 0 bases; junction bases not matched to a gene: 7. This CDR3 contains 16 residues.